The 27 T cell receptor beta chains below were found in one sample sequenced in a study of glioma-infiltrating T cells. Using RNA template, CDR3s of TCR alpha and beta were amplified with iRepertoire arm-PCR. TCRdb ran MiXCR on the multiplex PCR reads and lists one entry per CDR3 protein. Of about 190,000 distinct CDR3 sequences in the sample, 30% to 40% were seen once. Sequenced: glioma tissue, nonneoplastic brain tissue, or PBMCs (not recorded which). These receptors originate from a human donor with low-grade glioma or glioblastoma, undergoing nonglioma brain surgery, or in good health (not recorded which).

The sample holds many counts of this clonotype. This chain links TRBV6-5 with TRBJ2-7; D perhaps matches TRBD1 (6 bases). Between the trimmed V and J ends, which lost 0 bases and 3 bases, there was a span of 9 bases. The CDR3 runs to 14 residues. CDR1 MNHEY and CDR2 SVGAGI come from the germline V gene. Here the CDR3 DNA reads TGTGCCAGCAGTTACTCCAGGGGCTTCTACGAGCAGTACTTC. Amino acids: CASSYSRGFYEQYF.

This chain uses TRBV5-5 with TRBJ2-5, with unresolved D. The germline CDR1 and CDR2 sequences are SGHKS and YYEKEE (reference sequence). The CDR3 runs to 14 residues. Trimming shortened V by 3 bases and J by 3 bases, and 12 bases separated the two germline ends. The CDR3, as DNA: TGTGCCAGCAGCTCCCCGGGTACGAAAGAGACCCAGTACTTC. Translating it yields CASSSPGTKETQYF.

This clonotype was seen more than once but under ten times. V and J are TRBV5-1 and TRBJ1-2, with 7 bases matching TRBD1. The germline V gene has CDR1 SGHRS and CDR2 YFSETQ. V was pared by 4 bases and J by 4 bases, with 10 bases of the junction left unmatched. CDR3 length: 15 residues. The CDR3 is CASSAVPGTAYGYTF. The CDR3 nucleotides read TGCGCCAGCAGCGCTGTCCCCGGGACAGCCTATGGCTACACCTTC.

This clonotype came up many times. The chain links TRBV28 to TRBJ2-4, with a weak D call TRBD2 (5 bases). This CDR3 has 17 amino acids. Germline loops: CDR1 MDHEN, CDR2 SYDVKM. V was cut by 2 bases and J by 0 bases, with 14 bases left in between. As DNA, the CDR3 is TGTGCCAGCAGTTTAATCAGTGGTGCGGGAGCCAAAAACATTCAGTACTTC. Protein product: CASSLISGAGAKNIQYF.

This clonotype was seen at least ten times. J is TRBJ2-3 and V is TRBV4-3; D is ambiguous. The germline gives CDR1 LGHNA, CDR2 YSLEER. V lost 4 bases to trimming and J lost 1 base, with 6 bases between them. There are 13 residues in the CDR3. CDR3 sequence reads: CASSRSGTDTQYF. CDR3 bases: TGCGCCAGCAGCCGAAGCGGCACAGATACGCAGTATTTT.

This clonotype was observed a few times. With a much larger clone just one base away, this may be a read error. The CDR3 here is CASSGLAGTGETQYF. In DNA form, the CDR3 reads TGTGCCAGCAGTGGATTGGCAGGGACTGGCGAGACCCAGTACTTC. The chain links TRBV25-1 to TRBJ2-5, with D possibly TRBD2 on 6 matching bases. V lost 4 bases, J lost 5 bases, and 17 bases lay in between. The CDR3 totals 15 residues. Per the germline V gene, CDR1 is MGHDK and CDR2 is SYGVNS.

V is TRBV7-2 and J is TRBJ2-7, with D possibly being TRBD2 (5 bases). CDR1 and CDR2 from the germline V gene are SGHTA and FQGNSA. This CDR3 region has 15 residues. Trimming took off 7 bases at V and 0 bases at J, with 16 bases between the two ends. The CDR3 loop is CASTLYGVSSYEQYF. CDR3 in DNA: TGTGCCAGCACCCTCTACGGGGTAAGCTCCTACGAGCAGTACTTC.

This clonotype was counted ten times or more. J is TRBJ1-1 and V is TRBV5-1, with 8 bases lining up with TRBD1. J lost 2 bases, V lost 6 bases, and 6 bases had no gene match. The CDR3 sequence is 14 residues long. Germline CDR1 is SGHRS and CDR2 is YFSETQ. The CDR3 spells CASNGQGQNTEAFF. CDR3 nucleotide sequence: TGCGCCAGCAACGGACAGGGACAAAACACTGAAGCTTTCTTT.

The chain couples TRBV29-1 to TRBJ1-3; tentatively, D is TRBD1 (5 bases). CDR1 and CDR2 (germline): SQVTM, ANQGSEA. This CDR3 spans 14 amino acids. The V gene lost 4 bases and the J gene lost 3 bases, with 13 bases spanning the gap. CDR3 in DNA: TGCAGCGTTGTCGTTGACAGACTTGGAAACACCATATATTTT. Residues: CSVVVDRLGNTIYF.

With respect to this clonotype: This could be a read error, since a much larger clone is one nucleotide away. The chain joins TRBV18 to TRBJ1-5; maybe TRBD1 (5 bases). Germline V CDR1 and CDR2: KGHSH, LQKENI. The CDR3 is made up of 13 amino acids. This chain's CDR3 is CAISPMGDQPQHF. Here the CDR3 DNA reads TGTGCCATCTCACCCATGGGGGATCAGCCCCAGCATTTT. Together with reference TRBV18 and TRBJ1-5, the CDR3 gives the full variable domain: NAGVMQNPRHLVRRRGQEARLRCSPMKGHSHVYWYRQLPEEGLKFMVYLQKENIIDESGMPKERFSAEFPKEGPSILRIQQVVRGDSAAYFCAISPMGDQPQHFGDGTRLSIL.

Many counts were recorded for this clonotype. The chain recombines TRBV10-3 with TRBJ2-3; 9 bases are a match to TRBD2. Trimming removed 3 bases from V and 6 bases from J; junction bases left unmatched: 7. Germline V gene lookup returns CDR1 ENHRY and CDR2 SYGVKD. The CDR3 contains 15 residues. The DNA for the CDR3 is TGTGCCATCAGTGATCCCGGGACTAGCTCGGATACGCAGTATTTT. Amino acids: CAISDPGTSSDTQYF.

The CDR3 sequence is CASSLESGGLSSYNEQFF. The CDR3 DNA reads as TGTGCCAGCAGTTTAGAATCGGGGGGTCTTAGCTCCTACAATGAGCAGTTCTTC. The chain links TRBV12-3 or TRBV12-4 to TRBJ2-1, with TRBD2 identical over 7 bases. The CDR3 contains 18 residues. J was trimmed by 0 bases and V by 1 base; bases with no gene match: 9.

Worth noting for this clonotype: It may be a read error: a sequence one base away is much more abundant. The chain has TRBV19 and TRBJ2-3, with D possibly TRBD1 on 5 matching bases. V lost 8 bases and J 8 bases, leaving 20 bases between the germline ends. Germline lookup yields CDR1 LNHDA and CDR2 SQIVND (reference sequence). The CDR3 loop spans 14 amino acids. The CDR3 sequence is CASQKSRWGGTQYF. The CDR3 DNA is TGTGCCAGTCAAAAATCCCGGTGGGGCGGTACGCAGTATTTT.

Turning to this clonotype: It may be a read error: a sequence one base away is much more abundant. This chain connects TRBV28 to TRBJ1-3; no reliable D call. Germline V gene data show CDR1 as MDHEN and CDR2 as SYDVKM. The CDR3 loop spans 14 amino acids. Here the CDR3 reads CAGSFHSEGNTIYF. CDR3 bases: TGTGCCGGCAGTTTCCATAGCGAAGGAAACACCATATATTTT.

This clonotype has only one observation. A read error may explain this, as a much larger clone is one base away. V usage is TRBV4-3 and J usage is TRBJ2-1; TRBD2 might be the D (5 bases). Germline CDR1 LGHNA, CDR2 YSLEER. This CDR3 has 17 amino acids. As DNA, the CDR3 is TGCGCCAGCAACCAAGATCAGCGGCAAGGGTTATACAATGAGCAGTTCTTC. Translated: CASNQDQRQGLYNEQFF.

This clonotype was counted ten times or more. This chain connects TRBV5-5 to TRBJ2-3; TRBD1 agrees at 10 bases. J lost 0 bases, V lost 4 bases, and 5 bases had no gene match. Per the germline V gene, CDR1 is SGHKS and CDR2 is YYEKEE (reference sequence). The CDR3 runs 16 residues. The CDR3 DNA follows: TGTGCCAGCAGCCTTGGACAGGGGGGAAGCACAGATACGCAGTATTTT. This gives the protein CASSLGQGGSTDTQYF.

Many counts were recorded for this clonotype. This chain uses TRBV11-2 with TRBJ1-6; D might be TRBD1 (6 bases). Germline V gene lookup returns CDR1 SGHAT and CDR2 FQNNGV. The CDR3 spans 15 residues. The V end lost 1 base, the J end lost 10 bases, and 14 bases lay between the germline ends. In DNA form, the CDR3 reads TGTGCCAGCAGCTTAGCTCAGGCAGGGGACTCACCCCTCCACTTT. It translates to CASSLAQAGDSPLHF.

This clonotype was seen many times. The J gene is TRBJ1-6, the V gene TRBV6-1; no reliable D call. CDR1 MNHNS and CDR2 SASEGT come from the germline V gene. The CDR3 is 12 residues long. Deletions cut 5 bases from V and 6 bases from J, with 5 bases between. The CDR3 here is CASSFTNSPLHF. The CDR3 nucleotides read TGTGCCAGCAGTTTTACTAATTCACCCCTCCACTTT.

In its sample, this clonotype was seen once. The rearrangement links TRBV11-2 to TRBJ2-7; 8 nucleotides agree with TRBD2. Trimming at V came to 5 bases and at J to 4 bases, leaving 10 bases not matched to a gene. Germline V CDR1 and CDR2: SGHAT, FQNNGV. The length of the CDR3 is 15 residues. Here the CDR3 reads CASSDRLAGFYEQYF. The CDR3 coding sequence is TGTGCCAGCAGCGACCGGCTAGCGGGCTTTTACGAGCAGTACTTC.

This clonotype was recorded once. A much larger clonotype is one base distant, so this may be a read error. This rearrangement joins TRBV28 to TRBJ1-4; D not resolved. CDR3 length equals 14 residues. From germline, CDR1 is MDHEN and CDR2 SYDVKM. V was cut by 10 bases and J by 7 bases, with 19 bases left in between. The chain's CDR3 is CATLLRVRFEKLFF. CDR3 bases: TGTGCCACCTTACTGAGGGTAAGGTTTGAAAAACTGTTTTTT.

This clonotype has at least ten counts. CDR3: CSARPSGSRSRETQYF. DNA for the CDR3: TGCAGTGCCAGACCTAGCGGGAGTAGGTCAAGGGAGACCCAGTACTTC. This sequence joins TRBV20-1 and TRBJ2-5; 10 positions match TRBD2. Unmatched junction bases numbered 15, after V lost 6 bases and J lost 5 bases. The CDR3 contains 16 residues. The germline CDR1 and CDR2 sequences are DFQATT and SNEGSKA (reference sequence).

The rearrangement joins TRBV27 to TRBJ2-1, with TRBD1 as a possible D gene (6 bases). From germline, CDR1 is MNHEY and CDR2 SMNVEV (reference sequence). The CDR3 is made up of 15 amino acids. The V and J ends lost 0 bases and 14 bases respectively, with 20 bases between them. The CDR3 loop is CASSLSLGAGETKFF. In DNA, the CDR3 is TGTGCCAGCAGTTTATCGCTCGGGGCAGGGGAGACCAAGTTCTTC.

The V call is TRBV7-2, the J call TRBJ1-2; 8 bases match TRBD1. Per the germline V gene, CDR1 is SGHTA and CDR2 is FQGNSA. The J segment lost 8 bases and the V segment lost 4 bases, leaving 9 bases of the junction unmatched. The CDR3 length is 14 residues. DNA for the CDR3: TGTGCCAGCAGCTCACCAGGACAGGGAAGCGGCTACACCTTC. Its protein product is CASSSPGQGSGYTF.

This sequence joins TRBV7-2 and TRBJ2-5; no clear D. The germline V gene encodes CDR1 SGHTA and CDR2 FQGNSA. V lost 7 bases to trimming and J lost 0 bases, with 12 bases between them. This CDR3 comprises 14 residues. CDR3 protein: CASTPLTDQETQYF. DNA of the CDR3: TGTGCCAGCACCCCGTTGACGGACCAAGAGACCCAGTACTTC.

On this clonotype: A junction boundary mismatches the germline segment, possibly from a read error. The J gene is TRBJ1-6, the V gene TRBV7-2; D is ambiguous. The CDR3 totals 16 residues. Germline CDR1 SGHTA, CDR2 FQGNSA. CDR3 nucleotides: TGTTCCATCCTCCTCCCTCGTTTCTCCTCTCCTTCCCCCCTCCCCTTT. It is translated as CSILLPRFSSPSPLPF.

This clonotype has at least ten counts. J is TRBJ1-2 and V is TRBV27; the D gene is possibly TRBD1 (5 bases). CDR1 MNHEY and CDR2 SMNVEV come from the germline V gene (reference sequence). With 5 bases removed from V and 6 bases from J, the gap between germline ends came to 16 bases. CDR3 length equals 14 residues. The CDR3 DNA reads as TGTGCCAGCAGTCCCGGGCCGGGGGAGGATGGCTACACCTTC. Its protein is CASSPGPGEDGYTF.

The chain recombines TRBV5-5 with TRBJ1-1; 9 nucleotides agree with TRBD1. J gave up 0 bases and V 3 bases, and 3 bases lay outside the gene matches. This CDR3 has 15 amino acids. Germline CDR1 SGHKS, CDR2 YYEKEE (reference sequence). This CDR3 is CASSWGDRVNTEAFF. As DNA, the CDR3 is TGTGCCAGCAGCTGGGGGGACAGGGTGAACACTGAAGCTTTCTTT.